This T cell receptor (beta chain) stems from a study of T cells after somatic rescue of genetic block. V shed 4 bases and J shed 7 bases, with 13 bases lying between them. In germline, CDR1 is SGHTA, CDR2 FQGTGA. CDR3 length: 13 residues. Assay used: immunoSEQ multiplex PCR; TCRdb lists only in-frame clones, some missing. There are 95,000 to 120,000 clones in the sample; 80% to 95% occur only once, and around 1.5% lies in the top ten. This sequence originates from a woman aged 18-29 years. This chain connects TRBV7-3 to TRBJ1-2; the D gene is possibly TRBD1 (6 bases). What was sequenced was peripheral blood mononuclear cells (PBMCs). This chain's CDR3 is CASSSKQGFGYTF. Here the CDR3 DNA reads TGTGCCAGCAGCTCCAAACAGGGCTTTGGCTACACCTTC.